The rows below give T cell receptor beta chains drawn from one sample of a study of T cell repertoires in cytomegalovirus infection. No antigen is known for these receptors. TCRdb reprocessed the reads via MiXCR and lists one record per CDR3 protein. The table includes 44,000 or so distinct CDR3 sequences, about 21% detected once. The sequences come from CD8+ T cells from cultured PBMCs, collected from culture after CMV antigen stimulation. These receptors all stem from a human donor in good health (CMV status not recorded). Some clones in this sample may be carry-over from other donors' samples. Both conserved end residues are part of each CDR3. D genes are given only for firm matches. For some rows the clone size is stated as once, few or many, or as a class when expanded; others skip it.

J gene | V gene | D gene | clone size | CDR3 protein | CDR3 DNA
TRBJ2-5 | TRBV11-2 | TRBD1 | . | CASSQTGQGSQGGTQYF | TGTGCCAGCAGCCAAACGGGACAGGGTTCCCAGGGGGGGACCCAGTACTTC
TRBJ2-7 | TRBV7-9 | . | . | CASSLDEFAGYRVPISYEQYF | TGTGCCAGCAGCTTAGACGAGTTCGCGGGATACAGGGTCCCAATCTCCTACGAGCAGTACTTC
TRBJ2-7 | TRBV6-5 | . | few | CASSPVRTPYEQYF | TGTGCCAGCAGTCCCGTCAGGACCCCCTACGAGCAGTACTTC
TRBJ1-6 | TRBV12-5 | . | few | CASAGDGNSPLHF | TGTGCTAGTGCCGGGGACGGGAATTCACCCCTCCACTTT
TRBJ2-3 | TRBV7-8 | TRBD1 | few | CASRSTGDTDTQYF | TGTGCCAGCAGATCCACAGGGGACACAGATACGCAGTATTTT
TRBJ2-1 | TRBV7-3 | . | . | CASRVSGTRYNEQFF | TGTGCCAGCAGGGTAAGCGGGACACGTTACAATGAGCAGTTCTTC
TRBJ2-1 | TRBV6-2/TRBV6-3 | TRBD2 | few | CASTQWSTGGNEQFF | TGTGCCAGCACCCAGTGGAGTACGGGGGGAAATGAGCAGTTCTTC
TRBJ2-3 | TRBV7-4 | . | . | CASTGGVNTQYF | TGTGCCAGCACCGGGGGAGTAAATACGCAGTATTTT
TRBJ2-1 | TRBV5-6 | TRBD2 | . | CASSFGGSESNEQFF | TGTGCCAGCAGCTTCGGGGGGAGCGAATCAAATGAGCAGTTCTTC
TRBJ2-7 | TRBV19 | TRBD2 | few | CASSMGSSGRTEQYF | TGTGCCAGTAGTATGGGTAGTAGCGGGAGGACCGAGCAGTACTTC
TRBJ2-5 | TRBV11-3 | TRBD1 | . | CPGAWTGIRETQYF | TGTCCGGGGGCCTGGACAGGGATTCGGGAGACCCAGTACTTC
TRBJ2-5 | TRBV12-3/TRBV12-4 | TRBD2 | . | CASSLFEAGGQETQYF | TGTGCCAGCAGTTTGTTTGAAGCGGGGGGCCAAGAGACCCAGTACTTC
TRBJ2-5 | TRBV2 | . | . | CASRGPANQETQYF | TGTGCCAGCAGGGGGCCCGCAAACCAAGAGACCCAGTACTTC
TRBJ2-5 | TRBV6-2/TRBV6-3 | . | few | CASSYFFDRNQETQYF | TGTGCCAGCAGTTACTTCTTCGACAGAAATCAAGAGACCCAGTACTTC
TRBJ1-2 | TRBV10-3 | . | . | CAISGSNVRRFEIGGYTF | TGTGCCATCAGTGGCAGCAATGTCAGGCGGTTCGAAATAGGAGGCTACACCTTC
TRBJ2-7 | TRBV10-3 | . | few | CAISEEYEQYF | TGTGCCATCAGTGAGGAGTACGAGCAGTACTTC
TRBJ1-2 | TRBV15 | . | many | CATRGAGDPYGYTF | TGTGCCACCAGAGGGGCAGGGGACCCCTATGGCTACACCTTC
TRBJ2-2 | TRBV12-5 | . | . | CASVGGLQGPPNTGELFF | TGTGCTAGTGTCGGCGGGCTCCAAGGTCCCCCTAACACCGGGGAGCTGTTTTTT
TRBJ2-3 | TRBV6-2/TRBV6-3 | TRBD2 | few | CASNGLAGNTDTQYF | TGTGCCAGCAACGGACTAGCGGGGAACACAGATACGCAGTATTTT
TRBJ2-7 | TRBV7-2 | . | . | CASSPSGPALTSYEQYF | TGTGCCAGCAGCCCCTCGGGGCCGGCCCTAACCTCCTACGAGCAGTACTTC
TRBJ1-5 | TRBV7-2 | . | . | CASSLRPDQPQHF | TGTGCCAGCAGCTTGAGACCGGATCAGCCCCAGCATTTT
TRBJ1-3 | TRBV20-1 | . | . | CSARAYPGNTIYF | TGCAGTGCTAGAGCTTATCCTGGAAACACCATATATTTT
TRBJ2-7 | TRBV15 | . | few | CATSRDQRSDYEQYF | TGTGCCACCAGCAGAGATCAAAGGTCCGACTACGAGCAGTACTTC
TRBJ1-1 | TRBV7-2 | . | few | CASSLGHGNTEAFF | TGTGCCAGCAGCCTGGGACATGGGAACACTGAAGCTTTCTTT
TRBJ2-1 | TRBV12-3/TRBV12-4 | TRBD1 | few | CASSSGQGLIEQFF | TGTGCCAGCAGTTCCGGACAGGGGCTTATTGAGCAGTTCTTC
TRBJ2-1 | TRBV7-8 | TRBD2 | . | CASSLAEGLAGRHEQFF | TGTGCCAGCAGCTTAGCGGAGGGACTAGCGGGAAGGCATGAGCAGTTCTTC
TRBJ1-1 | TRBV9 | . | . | CASSPRQTMNTEAFF | TGTGCCAGCAGCCCCCGACAGACGATGAACACTGAAGCTTTCTTC
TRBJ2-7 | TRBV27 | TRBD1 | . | CASSSRQGYEQYF | TGTGCCAGCAGTTCCAGACAGGGTTACGAGCAGTACTTC